This T cell receptor (beta chain) is from a study of control samples from healthy donors and cancer patients. Germline V gene lookup returns CDR1 MNHEY and CDR2 SVGEGT. Trimming removed 2 bases at V and 3 bases at J, with 5 bases between. The CDR3 runs 12 residues. Libraries were prepared by immunoSEQ multiplex PCR; TCRdb keeps only in-frame clonotypes and omits some of them. The sample lists around 78,000 clones, around 94% seen once, with less than 6% in the top ten. The sample was blood. The origin of this receptor is a woman between 18 and 30 years old in good health. This rearrangement joins TRBV6-2 or TRBV6-3 to TRBJ2-7; no definite D call. CDR3 loop: CASSYTNYEQYF. The CDR3, as DNA: TGTGCCAGCAGTTACACTAACTACGAGCAGTACTTC.